One T cell receptor beta chain is described in this entry. In its sample, this clone was seen a few times. Its antigen target is currently unknown. It has no much larger one-base neighbor in the sample; base qualities were not kept. The entry originates in a study of blood T cell repertoires in COVID-19 (dated by TCRdb to about 2020). Regarding the study in general: The collaborator samples originated in the United States, Italy and Spain and spanned the acute and convalescent phases of COVID-19. The prospective study material was composed of cDNA or gDNA derived from T cells, B-cell-depleted T cells, or PBMCs. Subjects who had been exposed to COVID-19, were actively infected with it, or had recovered from it provided the deeply sampled blood TCRbeta repertoires that made up the dataset. The repertoires were released in a freely available public database intended as a resource for research on the immune response to SARS-CoV-2. Samples came from the ongoing ImmuneRACE study (first 160 participants) plus 1,254 subjects from 6 global collaborators. The sample metadata nearly always contained a de-identified subject ID, COVID-19 status, age in years and sex. Where HLA class I and class II types were available, the types were taken from metadata supplied by the sample provider, not from assay-based typing.

The collaborating institutions used their own protocols to collect whole blood in K2EDTA tubes. For TCRbeta analysis, collaborators shipped samples in one of three forms: frozen whole blood, isolated PBMCs, or DNA extracted from either of those sample types. From the cysteine through the phenylalanine, the CDR3 covers 14 amino acids. The sequence is cut down to CDR3 DNA, 42 bases in frame from base 1. Unmatched junction bases come to 4, with V trimmed by 1 base and J by 5 bases. CDR1 and CDR2, looked up from the germline V gene, are SNHLY and FYNNEI. What the authors observed across the whole study: The amount of clinical and demographic metadata varied by source and participant and was provided uncurated.

TCRbeta CDR3 regions were amplified from genomic DNA using the immunoSEQ Assay, a bias-controlled multiplex PCR. As for the authors' bioinformatics: The number of nucleated cells in each sample was estimated by amplification of reference gene primers within the assay. Sequence reads were collapsed and filtered to measure the absolute abundance of every unique TCRbeta CDR3 rearrangement. Productive Simpson clonality was computed per sample as the square root of Simpson's diversity index over productive rearrangements. The immuneACCESS repertoire file appears here via TCRdb, limited to in-frame rearrangements. These files lack a portion of the clones; in checked studies, under half of the deficit traces to unresolved V genes, and the cause of the others is not known. V and J calls and clone size are those listed in that table; D and trimming were worked out from the DNA. This sample holds about 150,000 clones; over 80% were observed only once. The ten largest clones add up to over 9.5% of the sample.

This TCR derives from a man between 60 and 75 years old with active or convalescent COVID-19. The rearranged chain carries TRBV2 and TRBJ1-1; TRBD1 aligns with 7 central bases. Material: peripheral blood. The CDR3 protein: CASSEGRGRTEAFF. The DNA reads as follows: TGTGCCAGCAGTGAAGGCAGGGGGAGGACTGAAGCTTTCTTT.